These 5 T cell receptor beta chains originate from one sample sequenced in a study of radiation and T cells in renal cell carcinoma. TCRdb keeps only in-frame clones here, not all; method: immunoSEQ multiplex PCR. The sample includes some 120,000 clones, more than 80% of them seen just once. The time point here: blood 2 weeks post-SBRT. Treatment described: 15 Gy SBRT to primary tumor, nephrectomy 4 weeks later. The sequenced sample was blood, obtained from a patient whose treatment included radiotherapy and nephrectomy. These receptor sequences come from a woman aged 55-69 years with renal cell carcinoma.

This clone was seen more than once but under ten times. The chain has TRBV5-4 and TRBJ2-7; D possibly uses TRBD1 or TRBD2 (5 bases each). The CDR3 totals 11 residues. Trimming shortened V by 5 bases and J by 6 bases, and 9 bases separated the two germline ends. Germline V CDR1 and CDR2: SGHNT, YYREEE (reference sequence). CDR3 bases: TGTGCCAGCAGGGCAGGGAGCGAGCAGTACTTC. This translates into CASRAGSEQYF. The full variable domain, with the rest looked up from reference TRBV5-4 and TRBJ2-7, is ETGVTQSPTHLIKTRGQQVTLRCSSQSGHNTVSWYQQALGQGPQFIFQYYREEENGRGNFPPRFSGLQFPNYSSELNVNALELDDSALYLCASRAGSEQYFGPGTRLTVT.

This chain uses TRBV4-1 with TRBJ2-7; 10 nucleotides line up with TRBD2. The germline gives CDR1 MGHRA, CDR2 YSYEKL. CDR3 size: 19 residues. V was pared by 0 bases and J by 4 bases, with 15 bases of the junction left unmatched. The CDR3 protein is CASSQDGTLAGEKPYEQYF. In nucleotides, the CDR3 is TGCGCCAGCAGCCAAGATGGAACGCTAGCGGGGGAGAAGCCATACGAGCAGTACTTC.

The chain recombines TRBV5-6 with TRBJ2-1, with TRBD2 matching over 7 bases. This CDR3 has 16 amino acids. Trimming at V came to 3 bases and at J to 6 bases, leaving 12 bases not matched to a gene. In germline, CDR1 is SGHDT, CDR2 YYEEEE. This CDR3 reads CASSSKWRGMGNEQFF. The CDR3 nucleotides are TGTGCCAGCAGCTCCAAGTGGCGGGGGATGGGCAATGAGCAGTTCTTC.

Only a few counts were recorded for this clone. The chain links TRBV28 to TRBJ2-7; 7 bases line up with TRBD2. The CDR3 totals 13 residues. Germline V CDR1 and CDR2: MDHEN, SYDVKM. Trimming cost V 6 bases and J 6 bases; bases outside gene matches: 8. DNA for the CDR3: TGTGCCAGCAGCCATGGGGGGGGAGGCGAGCAGTACTTC. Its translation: CASSHGGGGEQYF.

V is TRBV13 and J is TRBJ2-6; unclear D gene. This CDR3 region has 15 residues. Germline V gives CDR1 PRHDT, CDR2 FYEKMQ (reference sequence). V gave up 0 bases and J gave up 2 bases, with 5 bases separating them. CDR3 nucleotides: TGTGCCAGCAGCTTAGGTCTAGCTGGGGCCAACGTCCTGACTTTC. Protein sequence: CASSLGLAGANVLTF.